This T cell receptor (beta chain) emerged from a study of CD8 T cells in ankylosing spondylitis (dated by TCRdb to about 2017). Turning to the overall study: To find TCR variants linked to disease, the study profiled T cell receptor beta repertoires in ankylosing spondylitis patients and healthy donors. The full study cohort was made up of 20 to 25 ankylosing spondylitis patients and some 100 healthy donors. Peripheral blood was sampled, and synovial fluid was also collected from ankylosing spondylitis patients. Beyond this particular receptor, the publication reports: A TCR beta motif made up of several highly homologous amino acid variants appeared to be characteristic of blood from ankylosing spondylitis patients. The disease-linked clones showed a CD8+ phenotype and occurred at relatively low frequencies in peripheral blood. Some TCR beta motif variants had previously been reported in synovial fluid and blood of reactive arthritis patients, which suggested common disease-initiation mechanisms. According to the report, matched synovial fluid samples from ankylosing spondylitis patients were significantly enriched for the disease-linked clones.

For sequencing, an Illumina HiSeq 2500 was employed. Quantitative 5'-RACE with molecular barcodes was used to prepare TCR beta libraries. As for the original processing: A new computational method based on a probabilistic model of VDJ rearrangement was used to identify disease-linked TCR variants. Using fastp at Q25 and MiXCR, TCRdb reprocessed the public reads and kept productive beta chains. All rows with the same CDR3 protein become a single entry with the most common DNA and genes. The V and J calls come from TCRdb's annotation, not from the publication. The sample table records roughly 280,000 distinct CDR3 sequences; around 20% of these occur just once. About 8.2% of the sample is in the top ten clones. This clonotype was seen more than once but under ten times. It lacks a known antigen. One base away there is no much larger clone; base qualities are not given. Sample: blood, either unsorted or a sorted T cell fraction (not recorded which). This clonotype was obtained from a male donor with ankylosing spondylitis or in good health (not recorded which).

The DNA sequence is TGTGCCAGCAGTTTAGCCTCGAGCTCCTACAATGAGCAGTTCTTC. Its translation reads: CASSLASSSYNEQFF. The sequence is built from TRBV12-3 or TRBV12-4 and TRBJ2-1, with no confidently assigned D gene. Counted from cysteine to phenylalanine, this CDR3 has 15 amino acids. The DNA shown is the 45-base CDR3, in frame from base 1. A distance of 6 bases separates the germline ends of V and J, which lose 0 bases and 0 bases respectively.